This T cell receptor (beta chain) appears in the sequencing data of a study of shared T cell receptors in the human thymus. Profiled with immunoSEQ multiplex PCR; TCRdb holds only in-frame clones, not every one. The table includes hundreds of thousands of clones, about 84% detected once. This CDR3 region has 15 residues. Germline CDR1 is LNHDA and CDR2 is SQIVND (reference sequence). Trimming cost V 8 bases and J 0 bases; bases outside gene matches: 8. Another study also made use of these data, one on human thymus T cells. From that study: Corrective surgery for congenital heart defects was being performed on the healthy Finnish infants who served as donors. The source of the thymus tissue was resections taken during corrective heart surgery. Gene usage for V and J segments appeared biased in thymic and blood repertoires. Thymic repertoires from unrelated individuals overlapped highly, related research reported.

This receptor was taken from a boy less than two years old with a congenital heart defect. The specimen was thymocytes. The chain has TRBV19 and TRBJ2-7; 9 bases line up with TRBD1. CDR3 in amino acids: CASPGDRESSYEQYF. CDR3 nucleotide sequence: TGTGCCAGTCCCGGGGACAGGGAGAGCTCCTACGAGCAGTACTTC.